These 27 T cell receptor beta chains came from one sample sequenced in a study of regulatory dendritic cells for organ transplantation. Only in-frame clones appear in the TCRdb table, and some are missing; sequencing was by immunoSEQ multiplex PCR. Among more than 35,000 clones, 75% to 95% were seen once, and the ten largest hold approximately 0.11%. The source material was naive CD8+ T cells from blood. Subset: CD45RA+ naive T cells. These receptors were obtained from a human donor in good health.

V is TRBV27 and J is TRBJ1-3; D is undetermined. V gave up 5 bases and J gave up 3 bases, with 8 bases separating them. Germline CDR1 and CDR2: MNHEY and SMNVEV (reference sequence). The CDR3 contains 13 residues. CDR3 sequence reads: CASSPLGGNTIYF. In DNA form, the CDR3 reads TGTGCCAGCAGTCCCCTTGGTGGAAACACCATATATTTT.

CDR3 protein: CASSFAGTGVYEQYF. DNA of the CDR3: TGCGCCAGCAGTTTCGCTGGGACAGGGGTCTACGAGCAGTACTTC. This chain uses TRBV4-3 with TRBJ2-7, with TRBD1 matching 10 bases. V lost 6 bases and J lost 3; bases outside the gene matches: 8. CDR1 is LGHNA, CDR2 YSLEER, per germline. This CDR3 contains 15 residues.

About this clone itself: One end of the junction is discordant with germline, which a read error may explain. The CDR3 loop is CASSLGPAYRESGELFF. The CDR3 region has the DNA TGTGCCAGCAGTTTAGGACCGGCTTACCGGGAGTCCGGGGAGCTGTTTTTT. This chain connects TRBV7-2 to TRBJ2-2; D possibly corresponds to TRBD2 (6 bases). CDR1 and CDR2 from the germline V gene are SGHTA and FQGNSA. This CDR3 contains 17 residues.

This chain links TRBV5-4 with TRBJ1-1; possible D gene TRBD1, 5 bases. The CDR3 contains 15 residues. The germline CDR1 and CDR2 sequences are SGHNT and YYREEE (reference sequence). Trimming removed 0 bases from V and 5 bases from J, with 14 bases in between. In DNA form, the CDR3 reads TGTGCCAGCAGCTTGGAAGGCGGAGAGGGGACTGAAGCTTTCTTT. It specifies CASSLEGGEGTEAFF.

The chain combines TRBV9 with TRBJ2-7, with 7 bases that match TRBD1. Per germline, CDR1 SGDLS and CDR2 YYNGEE. CDR3 length: 14 amino acids. With 3 bases clipped from V and 6 bases from J, the junction kept 9 bases outside the gene matches. CDR3 amino acids: CASSAGDSPGEQYF. In DNA, the CDR3 is TGTGCCAGCAGCGCAGGGGACAGCCCCGGCGAGCAGTACTTC.

The chain is built from TRBV5-6 and TRBJ2-7; no definite D call. The CDR3 sequence is 14 residues long. The V end was cut by 6 bases, the J end by 1 base, with 14 bases between. The germline CDR1 and CDR2 sequences are SGHDT and YYEEEE. The CDR3 nucleotides read TGTGCCAGCACCCCCCCTTGGAAATCCTACGAGCAGTACTTC. Its protein product is CASTPPWKSYEQYF.

The chain couples TRBV7-2 to TRBJ2-5, with 7 bases identical to TRBD2. The CDR3 covers 17 residues. Per germline, CDR1 SGHTA and CDR2 FQGNSA. V was clipped by 1 base and J by 0 bases; unmatched bases: 8. CDR3 protein: CASSLELSGDYQETQYF. The CDR3 region has the DNA TGTGCCAGCAGCTTAGAATTGAGCGGGGATTACCAAGAGACCCAGTACTTC. The whole variable domain, remainder taken from reference TRBV7-2 and TRBJ2-5, is GAGVSQSPSNKVTEKGKDVELRCDPISGHTALYWYRQSLGQGLEFLIYFQGNSAPDKSGLPSDRFSAERTGGSVSTLTIQRTQQEDSAVYLCASSLELSGDYQETQYFGPGTRLLVL.

This sequence joins TRBV5-5 and TRBJ2-2; D may be TRBD1 (6 bases). CDR3 size: 15 residues. CDR1 and CDR2 (germline): SGHKS, YYEKEE (reference sequence). The germline V and J ends were trimmed by 2 bases and 3 bases, with 11 bases remaining between them. CDR3 sequence reads: CASSFSGADTGELFF. CDR3 nucleotides: TGTGCCAGCAGCTTCTCAGGGGCTGACACCGGGGAGCTGTTTTTT.

V usage is TRBV4-1 and J usage is TRBJ2-7; the D is unclear. The ends were cut back, 0 bases at V and 6 bases at J, with 9 bases in the middle. Germline lookup yields CDR1 MGHRA and CDR2 YSYEKL. The CDR3 length is 13 residues. The CDR3 bases are TGCGCCAGCAGCCAAGAAGAAATGTCCGAGCAGTACTTC. Protein product: CASSQEEMSEQYF.

This chain connects TRBV27 to TRBJ1-4; a weak D match, TRBD1 (5 bases). Germline assignment: CDR1 MNHEY and CDR2 SMNVEV (reference sequence). The CDR3 has 16 residues. V lost 6 bases to trimming and J lost 5 bases, with 19 bases between them. The CDR3: CASSLRGWRENEKLFF. The DNA of the CDR3 is TGTGCCAGCAGCCTCCGGGGGTGGAGGGAGAATGAAAAACTGTTTTTT.

CDR3 sequence (DNA): TGTGCCAGCAGTCTAGCCGGCTCTGCGAACACCGGGGAGCTGTTTTTT. This encodes CASSLAGSANTGELFF. The chain carries TRBV7-3 and TRBJ2-2; D perhaps matches TRBD2 (5 bases). Germline V gene data show CDR1 as SGHTA and CDR2 as FQGTGA. Trimming took 6 bases from V and 0 from J, leaving 14 bases between them. This CDR3 spans 16 amino acids.

The rearrangement links TRBV4-2 to TRBJ2-7; D gene unclear. V gave up 1 base and J gave up 9 bases, with 10 bases separating them. Germline values: CDR1 LGHNA, CDR2 YNFKEQ. The CDR3 is 12 amino acids. The chain's CDR3 is CASSQGPDLQYF. In nucleotides, the CDR3 is TGTGCCAGCAGCCAAGGGCCGGACCTGCAGTACTTC.

The chain joins TRBV5-1 to TRBJ1-1; D perhaps matches TRBD1 (5 bases). This CDR3 has 14 amino acids. V was pared by 4 bases and J by 7 bases, with 17 bases between. Germline CDR1 reads SGHRS; CDR2 reads YFSETQ. The CDR3 nucleotides are TGCGCCAGCAGCCCTCACACAGGATCTGGTGAAGCTTTCTTT. This gives the protein CASSPHTGSGEAFF.

This chain uses TRBV27 with TRBJ2-1, with 7 positions matching TRBD2. CDR1 is MNHEY, CDR2 SMNVEV, per germline (reference sequence). V trimming: 7 bases; J trimming: 6 bases; junction bases outside the gene matches: 6. The length of the CDR3 is 13 residues. The CDR3, as DNA: TGTGCCAGCAATACGGGAGGCCTCAATGAGCAGTTCTTC. As protein: CASNTGGLNEQFF.

This chain connects TRBV5-6 to TRBJ1-4; no clear D. Germline V CDR1 and CDR2: SGHDT, YYEEEE. The V end was cut by 2 bases, the J end by 6 bases, with 5 bases between. This CDR3 is built from 12 residues. CDR3: CASSFQDEKLFF. DNA of the CDR3: TGTGCCAGCAGCTTCCAAGATGAAAAACTGTTTTTT.

The chain uses TRBV9 and TRBJ2-1; 15 nucleotides line up with TRBD2. The V gene end was trimmed by 6 bases and the J gene end by 9 bases; junction bases not matched to a gene: 7. Germline V gives CDR1 SGDLS, CDR2 YYNGEE. This CDR3 comprises 15 residues. This chain's CDR3 is CASTYGLAGGGEQFF. CDR3 bases: TGTGCCAGCACCTATGGACTAGCGGGAGGGGGTGAGCAGTTCTTC.

This rearrangement joins TRBV28 to TRBJ2-5; 12 bases are shared with TRBD1. The CDR3 totals 16 residues. Germline CDR1 is MDHEN and CDR2 is SYDVKM. V trimming: 2 bases; J trimming: 5 bases; junction bases outside the gene matches: 6. As DNA, the CDR3 is TGTGCCAGCAGTTTAGCCGGGACAGGGGGCGCCGAGACCCAGTACTTC. It encodes CASSLAGTGGAETQYF.

V usage is TRBV30 and J usage is TRBJ2-7; tentative D call: TRBD2 (6 bases). Germline loops: CDR1 GTSNPN, CDR2 SVGIG (reference sequence). The CDR3 consists of 13 residues. V was cut by 4 bases and J by 3 bases, with 13 bases left in between. The CDR3 DNA follows: TGTGCCTGGAAGGGGCAGGGAGGCTACGAGCAGTACTTC. This translates into CAWKGQGGYEQYF.

On this clone: At one boundary the junction diverges from the germline segment, which might be a read error. V is TRBV7-9 and J is TRBJ1-1; a weak D match, TRBD1 (5 bases). The length of the CDR3 is 16 residues. The germline CDR1 and CDR2 sequences are SEHNR and FQNEAQ (reference sequence). CDR3 nucleotides: TGTGCCAGCAGCTTAGAGGACGGGGGGTTGAATACTGAAGCTTTCTTT. Protein product: CASSLEDGGLNTEAFF.

The V call is TRBV5-4, the J call TRBJ2-5, with D tentatively TRBD2 (6 bases). V lost 2 bases and J lost 9, with 14 bases in between. Germline assignment: CDR1 SGHNT and CDR2 YYREEE (reference sequence). CDR3 length: 13 amino acids. CDR3 amino acids: CASSFGPPGAQYF. For the CDR3, the DNA is TGTGCCAGCAGCTTTGGACCGCCGGGGGCCCAGTACTTC. The variable domain in full, completed from reference TRBV5-4 and TRBJ2-5, reads ETGVTQSPTHLIKTRGQQVTLRCSSQSGHNTVSWYQQALGQGPQFIFQYYREEENGRGNFPPRFSGLQFPNYSSELNVNALELDDSALYLCASSFGPPGAQYFGPGTRLLVL.

This sequence joins TRBV4-1 and TRBJ1-1; D is uncertain. There are 14 residues in the CDR3. Germline V gives CDR1 MGHRA, CDR2 YSYEKL. Trimming left V 1 base short and J 1 base short, with 7 bases between. The chain's CDR3 is CASSQAPRNTEAFF. CDR3 nucleotides: TGCGCCAGCAGCCAAGCCCCCCGGAACACTGAAGCTTTCTTT.

This sequence joins TRBV5-6 and TRBJ2-4; D not resolved. Germline loops: CDR1 SGHDT, CDR2 YYEEEE. V was cut by 0 bases and J by 0 bases, with 10 bases left in between. CDR3 size: 16 residues. The CDR3 DNA is TGTGCCAGCAGCTTGGACTTCCTCCTAGCCAAAAACATTCAGTACTTC. This codes for CASSLDFLLAKNIQYF.

The chain uses TRBV4-1 and TRBJ2-1; 7 positions match TRBD2. Germline V lookup: CDR1 MGHRA, CDR2 YSYEKL. The ends lost 2 bases at V and 2 bases at J; junction bases unmatched: 6. The CDR3 is made up of 16 amino acids. The chain's CDR3 is CASSQRGGGTYNEQFF. Here the CDR3 DNA reads TGCGCCAGCAGCCAACGAGGCGGGGGTACCTACAATGAGCAGTTCTTC.

The CDR3 sequence: CASRRTGVPLYEQYF. CDR3 in DNA: TGTGCCAGCAGACGGACAGGGGTCCCGCTCTACGAGCAGTACTTC. This chain uses TRBV28 with TRBJ2-7, with 9 bases fitting TRBD1. CDR1 is MDHEN and CDR2 is SYDVKM in the germline V gene. Unmatched junction bases numbered 9, after V lost 6 bases and J lost 3 bases. This CDR3 is 15 amino acids long.

The J gene is TRBJ2-7, the V gene TRBV7-2; the D gene is possibly TRBD2 (6 bases). V lost 0 bases and J 3 bases, leaving 9 bases between the germline ends. In germline, CDR1 is SGHTA, CDR2 FQGNSA. The length of the CDR3 is 14 residues. Written as DNA, the CDR3 is TGTGCCAGCAGCTTAGCGGGAGGCCGCTACGAGCAGTACTTC. Its protein is CASSLAGGRYEQYF.

As for this clone: This sample includes further DNA sequences coding for the same CDR3. The chain has TRBV27 and TRBJ2-7; tentative D call: TRBD1 (6 bases). V was pared by 6 bases and J by 1 base, with 16 bases between. The CDR3 covers 15 residues. Germline CDR1 and CDR2: MNHEY and SMNVEV (reference sequence). The CDR3 sequence is CASSLGPDSSYEQYF. In DNA form, the CDR3 reads TGTGCCAGCAGCTTGGGGCCGGACAGTTCCTACGAGCAGTACTTC.

The rearrangement links TRBV27 to TRBJ2-2; D gene uncertain. The CDR3 covers 14 residues. Germline loops: CDR1 MNHEY, CDR2 SMNVEV (reference sequence). V lost 3 bases and J 2 bases, leaving 7 bases between the germline ends. This CDR3 reads CASSFGPNTGELFF. CDR3 nucleotide sequence: TGTGCCAGCAGTTTCGGGCCTAACACCGGGGAGCTGTTTTTT.